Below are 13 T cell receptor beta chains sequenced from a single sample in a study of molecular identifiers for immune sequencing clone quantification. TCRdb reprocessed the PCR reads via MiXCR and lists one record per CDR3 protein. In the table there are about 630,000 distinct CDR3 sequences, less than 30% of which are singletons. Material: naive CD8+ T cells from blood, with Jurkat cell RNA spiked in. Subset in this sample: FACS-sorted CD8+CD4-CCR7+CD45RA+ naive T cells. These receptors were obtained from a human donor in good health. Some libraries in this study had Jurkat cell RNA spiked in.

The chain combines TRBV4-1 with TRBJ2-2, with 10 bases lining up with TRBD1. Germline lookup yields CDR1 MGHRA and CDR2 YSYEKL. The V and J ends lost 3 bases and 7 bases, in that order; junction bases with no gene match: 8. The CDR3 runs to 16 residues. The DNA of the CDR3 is TGCGCCAGCAGCCATACCGGGACAGGGGATTTCGGGGAGCTGTTTTTT. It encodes CASSHTGTGDFGELFF.

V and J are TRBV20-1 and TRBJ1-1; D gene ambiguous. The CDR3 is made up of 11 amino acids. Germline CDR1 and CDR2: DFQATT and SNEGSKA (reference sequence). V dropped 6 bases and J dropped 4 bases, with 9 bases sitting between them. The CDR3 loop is CSAPGGTEAFF. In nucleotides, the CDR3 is TGCAGTGCCCCGGGCGGCACTGAAGCTTTCTTT.

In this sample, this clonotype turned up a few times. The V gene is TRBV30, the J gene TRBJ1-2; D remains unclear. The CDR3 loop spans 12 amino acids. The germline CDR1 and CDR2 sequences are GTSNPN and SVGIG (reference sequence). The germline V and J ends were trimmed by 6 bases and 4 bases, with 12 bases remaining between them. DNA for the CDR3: TGTGCCTGTAATGACCTATTCTATGGCTACACCTTC. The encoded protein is CACNDLFYGYTF.

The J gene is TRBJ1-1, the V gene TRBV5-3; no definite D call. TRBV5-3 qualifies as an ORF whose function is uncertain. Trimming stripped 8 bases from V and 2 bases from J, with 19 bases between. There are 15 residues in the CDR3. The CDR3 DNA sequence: TGTGCCAGCAGATCATTCGGGTGCCCAAACACTGAAGCTTTCTTT. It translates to CASRSFGCPNTEAFF.

The CDR3 DNA is TGTGCCAGCAGCTCAACCCCGGACAGGAGCGCATATGGCTACACCTTC. Its protein is CASSSTPDRSAYGYTF. This chain links TRBV7-6 with TRBJ1-2, with 7 bases identical to TRBD1. The V gene's germline CDR1 is SGHVS and CDR2 FNYEAQ. The CDR3 consists of 16 residues. Germline trimming cut 4 bases from V and 5 bases from J; bases unmatched to any gene: 13.

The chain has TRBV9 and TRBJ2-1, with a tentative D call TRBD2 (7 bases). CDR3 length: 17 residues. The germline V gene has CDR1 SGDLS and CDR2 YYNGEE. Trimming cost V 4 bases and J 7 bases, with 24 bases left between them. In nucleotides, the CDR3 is TGTGCCAGCAGCCACCGGAGATCGGGGGGCACCTGGAATGAGCAGTTCTTC. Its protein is CASSHRRSGGTWNEQFF.

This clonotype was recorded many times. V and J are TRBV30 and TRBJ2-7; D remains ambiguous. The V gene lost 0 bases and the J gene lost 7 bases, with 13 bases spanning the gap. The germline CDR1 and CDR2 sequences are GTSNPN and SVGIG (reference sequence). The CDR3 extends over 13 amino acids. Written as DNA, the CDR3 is TGTGCCTGGAGTGTACATGAGGCAGCAGAGCAGTACTTC. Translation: CAWSVHEAAEQYF.

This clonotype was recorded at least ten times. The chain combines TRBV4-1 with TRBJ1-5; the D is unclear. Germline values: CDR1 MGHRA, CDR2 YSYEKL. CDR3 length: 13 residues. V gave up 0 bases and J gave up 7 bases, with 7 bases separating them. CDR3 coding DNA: TGCGCCAGCAGCCAAGAACTGGGGCAGCCCCAGCATTTT. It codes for CASSQELGQPQHF.

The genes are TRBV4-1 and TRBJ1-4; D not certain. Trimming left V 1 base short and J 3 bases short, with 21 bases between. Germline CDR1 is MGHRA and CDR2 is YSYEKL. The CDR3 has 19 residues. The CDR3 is CASSQGALIVRVANEKLFF. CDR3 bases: TGCGCCAGCAGCCAAGGAGCACTTATAGTAAGGGTTGCTAATGAAAAACTGTTTTTT.

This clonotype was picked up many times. The CDR3 nucleotides are TGTGCCAGCAGTACTAGCGAGGAGCAGTTCTTC. This codes for CASSTSEEQFF. The genes are TRBV9 and TRBJ2-1, with 7 bases that match TRBD2. V was clipped by 5 bases and J by 10 bases; unmatched bases: 3. Germline CDR1 and CDR2: SGDLS and YYNGEE. This CDR3 is 11 amino acids long.

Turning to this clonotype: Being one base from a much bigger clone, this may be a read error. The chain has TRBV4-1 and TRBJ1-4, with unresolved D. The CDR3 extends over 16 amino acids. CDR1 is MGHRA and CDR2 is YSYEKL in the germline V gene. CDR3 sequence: CASGQEARPANEKLFF. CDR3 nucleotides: TGCGCCAGCGGCCAAGAAGCGAGGCCGGCTAATGAAAAACTGTTTTTT.

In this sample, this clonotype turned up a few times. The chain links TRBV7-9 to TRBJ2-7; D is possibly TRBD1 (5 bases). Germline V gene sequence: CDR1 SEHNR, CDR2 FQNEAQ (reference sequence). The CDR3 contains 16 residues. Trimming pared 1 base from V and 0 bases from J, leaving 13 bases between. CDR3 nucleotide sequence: TGTGCCAGCAGCTTAGTGGGGCGGCCGAGCTCCTACGAGCAGTACTTC. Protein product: CASSLVGRPSSYEQYF.

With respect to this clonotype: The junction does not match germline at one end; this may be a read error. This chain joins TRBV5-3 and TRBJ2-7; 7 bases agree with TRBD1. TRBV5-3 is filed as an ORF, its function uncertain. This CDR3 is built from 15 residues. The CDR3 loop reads CASSLMDRWFHEQYF. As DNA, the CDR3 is TGTGCCAGCAGCTTGATGGACAGGTGGTTCCACGAGCAGTACTTC.